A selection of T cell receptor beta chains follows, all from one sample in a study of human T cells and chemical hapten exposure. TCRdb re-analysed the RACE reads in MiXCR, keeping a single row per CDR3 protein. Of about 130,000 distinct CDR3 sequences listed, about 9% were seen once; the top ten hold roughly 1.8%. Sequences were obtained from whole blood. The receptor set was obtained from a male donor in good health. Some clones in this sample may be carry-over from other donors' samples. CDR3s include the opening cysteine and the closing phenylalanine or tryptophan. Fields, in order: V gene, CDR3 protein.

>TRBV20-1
CSARAIGGSSYNSPLHF
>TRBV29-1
CSVLAQDQETQYF
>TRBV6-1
CASSGRQGALSTEAFF
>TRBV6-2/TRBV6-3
CASSYGTAWEQYF
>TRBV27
CASSLYAAAGGPWHNEQFF
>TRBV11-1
CASSFGTEETQYF
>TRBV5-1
CASSFERGTEAFF
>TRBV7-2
CASRPGRNTEAFF
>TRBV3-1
CASSQEGAGGYNSPLHF
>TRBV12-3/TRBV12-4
CASSDMRTDTQYF
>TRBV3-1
CASSQSITGRLPYNEQFF
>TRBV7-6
CASSLEPGTASTDTQYF
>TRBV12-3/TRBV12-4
CASSLGGGSRRNTGELFF
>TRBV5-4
CASSLARTSGYSYNEQFF
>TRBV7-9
CASSFQGAEAFF
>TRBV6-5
CASTPTTAGGQVTQYF
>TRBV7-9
CASSLTGANEKLFF
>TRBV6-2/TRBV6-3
CASSYPQRGSGELFF
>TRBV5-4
CASSIGQGYNSPLHF
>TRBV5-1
CASSRGQGAFDTDTQYF
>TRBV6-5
CASRRDSRGSPLHF
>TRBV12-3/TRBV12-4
CASRPMAGVTDTQYF
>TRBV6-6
CASSSPGTGKFYGYTF
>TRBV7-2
CASSLPRGLPESNNEQFF
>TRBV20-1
CSAEYGTGSASYNEQFF
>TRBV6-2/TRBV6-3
CASSLRGTIGYTF
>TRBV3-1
CASGLLSGLNTEAFF
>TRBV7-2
CASSSPRGGVNTDTQYF
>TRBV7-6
CASSSERTTGLHEQYF
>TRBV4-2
CASSQYGNTEAFF
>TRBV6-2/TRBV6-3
CASSYSVEQYF
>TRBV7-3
CASSRTGGSRTGELFF
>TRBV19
CASSGSGRAYEQYF
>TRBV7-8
CASSLVSLAKGWETQYF
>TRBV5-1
CASSIQGNTEAFF
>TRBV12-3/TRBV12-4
CASSLGGPHNEQFF
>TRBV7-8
CASSFLQGTNEQFF
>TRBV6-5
CASSSPIFAGGGYEQYF
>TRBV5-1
CASSRGAGETQYF
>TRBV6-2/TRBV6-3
CASRLRGTQETQYF
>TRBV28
CATDPGRSFYGYTF
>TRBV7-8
CASSLYDYGYTF
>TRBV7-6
CASSLRSTNTEAFF
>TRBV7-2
CASRSTGLNTGELFF
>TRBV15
CATSLSRNEQFF
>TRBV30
CAWSVGGNTEAFF
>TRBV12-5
CASGLSSDRANGYTF
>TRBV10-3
CAISESLGTYEQYF
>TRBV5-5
CASSVGQGFYEQYF
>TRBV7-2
CASSLVSGGAGETQYF
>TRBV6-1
CASSSRGPGQSTDTQYF
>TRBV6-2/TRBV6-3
CASKRTGDENTIYF